This T cell receptor beta chain is from a study of response to subunit inactivated influenza vaccine. Regarding the study as a whole: Few new T cells, the authors suggested, are recruited by each seasonal influenza vaccination.

This clonotype was counted a few times. The antigen remains unidentified. TCRdb ran MiXCR on the RT-PCR reads and lists one entry per CDR3 protein. The sample contains some 570,000 distinct CDR3 sequences, 10% to 12% of which appear only once. The same specimen was also included in a second study, on T cells expressing NK-cell markers. Per that study: It was by 5'RACE template switching with UMIs that TCR beta cDNA was made. The authors sequenced eight donors, of whom seven were HCMV-seropositive and one was seronegative. Among a few donors, these clonotypes also ranked first in the CD3+CD56-NKG2C+ fraction. HCMV specificity of expanded NKG2C+ T cell clones remained unclear.

This TCR came from a man in his fifties or sixties who received an inactivated influenza vaccine. Specimen: PBMCs from blood, collected on the day of vaccination.

The CDR3: CSARVASGGLTDTQYF. CDR3 nucleotide sequence: TGCAGTGCTAGAGTGGCTAGCGGGGGACTCACAGATACGCAGTATTTT. The V and J genes are TRBV20-1 and TRBJ2-3; TRBD2 agrees at 10 bases. CDR3 length equals 16 residues. J gave up 2 bases and V 1 base, and 6 bases lay outside the gene matches. The germline CDR1 and CDR2 sequences are DFQATT and SNEGSKA (reference sequence).